A single sample gave rise to the 28 T cell receptor beta chains below, sequenced in a study of cytomegalovirus exposure and HLA in healthy donors. PCR employed 60 Vbeta and 13 Jbeta primers. Repertoires were generated with immunoSEQ multiplex PCR, while TCRdb's copy carries only in-frame clones and drops some. The sample records some 150,000 clones, approximately 90% being singletons. Sequencing was carried out using PBMCs. These receptor sequences come from a woman aged 25-40 years in good health and CMV-seronegative.

This clone was seen a few times. The chain combines TRBV6-1 with TRBJ1-5; D not resolved. This CDR3 contains 15 residues. CDR1 MNHNS and CDR2 SASEGT come from the germline V gene. Trimming took 1 base from V and 1 from J, leaving 8 bases between them. CDR3 in DNA: TGTGCCAGCAGTGAAGATCCGGGAAGCAATCAGCCCCAGCATTTT. It encodes CASSEDPGSNQPQHF.

This clone was detected only a few times. The rearrangement uses TRBV7-2 and TRBJ1-1; 7 nucleotides align to TRBD1. CDR3 length: 15 residues. With 5 bases clipped from V and 0 bases from J, the junction kept 6 bases outside the gene matches. Per the germline V gene, CDR1 is SGHTA and CDR2 is FQGNSA. CDR3 sequence (DNA): TGTGCCAGCAGCCGACAGGGATTAGTGAACACTGAAGCTTTCTTT. As protein: CASSRQGLVNTEAFF. The whole variable domain, remainder taken from reference TRBV7-2 and TRBJ1-1, is GAGVSQSPSNKVTEKGKDVELRCDPISGHTALYWYRQSLGQGLEFLIYFQGNSAPDKSGLPSDRFSAERTGGSVSTLTIQRTQQEDSAVYLCASSRQGLVNTEAFFGQGTRLTVV.

The V and J genes are TRBV4-3 and TRBJ2-5; D ambiguous. Trimming pared 1 base from V and 2 bases from J, leaving 11 bases between. The CDR3 is 15 residues long. Germline V gene data show CDR1 as LGHNA and CDR2 as YSLEER. The CDR3 protein is CASSQGLIIQETQYF. The CDR3 nucleotides are TGCGCCAGCAGCCAAGGACTTATAATTCAAGAGACCCAGTACTTC.

The CDR3 reads CASNVGTEAFF. The CDR3 DNA follows: TGTGCCAGCAATGTCGGCACTGAAGCTTTCTTT. This rearrangement joins TRBV6-5 to TRBJ1-1; D not resolved. V was shortened by 7 bases and J by 4 bases, with 7 bases between the two germline ends. Germline CDR1 reads MNHEY; CDR2 reads SVGAGI. This CDR3 has 11 amino acids.

A single count supports this clone. V and J are TRBV5-4 and TRBJ2-1, with 8 bases that match TRBD2. Germline trimming cut 4 bases from V and 4 bases from J; bases unmatched to any gene: 10. Germline CDR1 reads SGHNT; CDR2 reads YYREEE (reference sequence). The CDR3 length is 16 residues. The CDR3 loop is CASSKPGLVIYNEQFF. CDR3 DNA: TGTGCCAGCAGCAAACCGGGACTAGTGATATACAATGAGCAGTTCTTC.

This rearrangement joins TRBV29-1 to TRBJ1-2; a weak D match, TRBD1 (6 bases). CDR3 length: 14 amino acids. Deletions cut 2 bases from V and 4 bases from J, with 14 bases between. Germline V CDR1 and CDR2: SQVTM, ANQGSEA. The CDR3 loop reads CSVERVDRAYGYTF. The CDR3 nucleotides read TGCAGCGTTGAAAGGGTGGACAGAGCCTATGGCTACACCTTC. Full variable domain (remainder filled in from reference TRBV29-1 and TRBJ1-2): SAVISQKPSRDICQRGTSLTIQCQVDSQVTMMFWYRQQPGQSLTLIATANQGSEATYESGFVIDKFPISRPNLTFSTLTVSNMSPEDSSIYLCSVERVDRAYGYTFGSGTRLTVV.

The V call is TRBV2, the J call TRBJ2-1, with D possibly TRBD2 on 6 matching bases. Germline CDR1 and CDR2: SNHLY and FYNNEI. The CDR3 is 13 amino acids. Trimming took off 4 bases at V and 9 bases at J, with 13 bases between the two ends. Here the CDR3 reads CASSGLAVSEQFF. DNA for the CDR3: TGTGCCAGCAGTGGGTTAGCGGTTAGTGAGCAGTTCTTC.

The chain employs TRBV7-2 and TRBJ2-7; 7 bases are shared with TRBD1. Germline values: CDR1 SGHTA, CDR2 FQGNSA. The CDR3 consists of 14 residues. V lost 6 bases, J lost 2 bases, and 7 bases stayed unmatched. CDR3 region: CASSKETGPYEQYF. DNA for the CDR3: TGTGCCAGCAGTAAGGAGACAGGGCCCTACGAGCAGTACTTC. Based on the CDR3 plus reference TRBV7-2 and TRBJ2-7, the full variable domain is GAGVSQSPSNKVTEKGKDVELRCDPISGHTALYWYRQSLGQGLEFLIYFQGNSAPDKSGLPSDRFSAERTGGSVSTLTIQRTQQEDSAVYLCASSKETGPYEQYFGPGTRLTVT.

The chain carries TRBV27 and TRBJ1-4, with D possibly matching TRBD1 (5 bases). The CDR3 extends over 15 amino acids. Germline V CDR1 and CDR2: MNHEY, SMNVEV (reference sequence). Trimming took off 4 bases at V and 5 bases at J, with 14 bases between the two ends. The CDR3 DNA sequence: TGTGCCAGCAGTTCAAAGGGGATTAGAAATGAAAAACTGTTTTTT. It encodes CASSSKGIRNEKLFF.

The J gene is TRBJ1-3, the V gene TRBV5-1; D ambiguous. The end of the DNA aligns better with TRBJ2-2, so the J call may be wrong. Germline V lookup: CDR1 SGHRS, CDR2 YFSETQ. The CDR3 spans 14 residues. The CDR3 region is CASSVEDLTGELFF. The CDR3 coding sequence is TGCGCCAGCAGCGTTGAAGATCTCACCGGGGAGCTGTTTTTT.

The CDR3 loop reads CASSPGIYNEQFF. CDR3 bases: TGTGCCAGCAGCCCAGGGATTTACAATGAGCAGTTCTTC. The rearrangement links TRBV9 to TRBJ2-1; D is perhaps TRBD1 (5 bases). The CDR3 totals 13 residues. The V gene's germline CDR1 is SGDLS and CDR2 YYNGEE. V was pared by 4 bases and J by 4 bases, with 9 bases between.

The V and J genes are TRBV18 and TRBJ2-3; 15 nucleotides agree with TRBD2. J gave up 3 bases and V 3 bases, and 4 bases lay outside the gene matches. The CDR3 has 17 amino acids. Germline V gives CDR1 KGHSH, CDR2 LQKENI. CDR3 region: CASSPRGLAGGTDTQYF. The DNA for the CDR3 is TGTGCCAGCTCACCGAGGGGACTAGCGGGAGGTACAGATACGCAGTATTTT.

This clone was counted a single time. The rearrangement joins TRBV18 to TRBJ1-1; a weak D match, TRBD1 (6 bases). The CDR3 runs 13 residues. Germline V gene sequence: CDR1 KGHSH, CDR2 LQKENI. V was cut by 4 bases and J by 2 bases, with 8 bases left in between. The CDR3 DNA reads as TGTGCCAGCTCACAAGGGGGAAACACTGAAGCTTTCTTT. Translated, it gives CASSQGGNTEAFF.

The chain is built from TRBV5-1 and TRBJ2-5; possible D gene TRBD2, 5 bases. CDR1 SGHRS and CDR2 YFSETQ come from the germline V gene. V shed 2 bases and J shed 5 bases, with 13 bases lying between them. The CDR3 has 14 amino acids. The CDR3 nucleotides are TGCGCCAGCAGCTTCGCTAGCTTGGGCGAGACCCAGTACTTC. Protein sequence: CASSFASLGETQYF.

This clone was detected once. The J gene is TRBJ2-1, the V gene TRBV7-6; 14 bases align to TRBD2. The CDR3 spans 17 residues. V shed 4 bases, J shed 10 bases, and the junction held 12 bases outside the gene matches. Germline lookup yields CDR1 SGHVS and CDR2 FNYEAQ. The CDR3 loop reads CASSSGTSGSGFTEQFF. For the CDR3, the DNA is TGTGCCAGCAGCTCTGGGACTAGCGGGAGTGGGTTTACAGAGCAGTTCTTC.

The J gene is TRBJ2-7, the V gene TRBV7-6, with 8 bases matching TRBD2. This CDR3 is built from 13 residues. Germline CDR1 SGHVS, CDR2 FNYEAQ. J gave up 6 bases and V 5 bases, and 6 bases lay outside the gene matches. The CDR3 protein is CASSTSGTSEQYF. The CDR3 nucleotides are TGTGCCAGCAGCACCTCCGGGACTAGCGAGCAGTACTTC.

The chain joins TRBV7-2 to TRBJ2-1, with 7 bases fitting TRBD2. Trimming removed 5 bases from V and 8 bases from J; junction bases left unmatched: 15. The CDR3 loop spans 16 amino acids. Per germline, CDR1 SGHTA and CDR2 FQGNSA. DNA for the CDR3: TGTGCCAGCAGCCCATTCGGGGGAGGGCCAGTTTATGAGCAGTTCTTC. Its translation: CASSPFGGGPVYEQFF.

This clone was seen just once. The chain links TRBV28 to TRBJ1-4, with 9 bases matching TRBD1. The germline gives CDR1 MDHEN, CDR2 SYDVKM. The J segment lost 7 bases and the V segment lost 3 bases, leaving 18 bases of the junction unmatched. The CDR3 extends over 19 amino acids. CDR3 sequence reads: CASSFPGQGNLYPSEKLFF. As DNA, the CDR3 is TGTGCCAGCAGTTTTCCGGGACAGGGAAATCTCTATCCCTCTGAAAAACTGTTTTTT.

This clone occurred a few times. V gene TRBV2 combines with J gene TRBJ1-5; 7 nucleotides agree with TRBD1. J lost 5 bases, V lost 0 bases, and 13 bases had no gene match. CDR3 length: 18 amino acids. Per germline, CDR1 SNHLY and CDR2 FYNNEI. Here the CDR3 DNA reads TGTGCCAGCAGTGAAGCAGGCGACAGGGCAGTTAGGGATCAGCCCCAGCATTTT. It is translated as CASSEAGDRAVRDQPQHF.

In its sample, this clone was seen once. The rearrangement uses TRBV5-1 and TRBJ1-2; tentatively, D is TRBD1 (6 bases). The V and J ends lost 0 bases and 4 bases respectively, with 10 bases between them. This CDR3 comprises 14 residues. Looked up from germline, CDR1 is SGHRS and CDR2 is YFSETQ. The CDR3 coding sequence is TGCGCCAGCAGCTTGGACAGGGCTGCCTATGGCTACACCTTC. Its protein is CASSLDRAAYGYTF. Full variable domain (remainder filled in from reference TRBV5-1 and TRBJ1-2): KAGVTQTPRYLIKTRGQQVTLSCSPISGHRSVSWYQQTPGQGLQFLFEYFSETQRNKGNFPGRFSGRQFSNSRSEMNVSTLELGDSALYLCASSLDRAAYGYTFGSGTRLTVV.

The gene calls are TRBV28 and TRBJ2-7; 10 bases line up with TRBD1. Trimming removed 5 bases from V and 1 base from J; junction bases left unmatched: 8. CDR3 length equals 16 residues. Per germline, CDR1 MDHEN and CDR2 SYDVKM. The CDR3 DNA reads as TGTGCCAGCAGTCCCATATCGGGACAGGGGTCCTACGAGCAGTACTTC. Amino acids: CASSPISGQGSYEQYF.

The chain uses TRBV7-2 and TRBJ2-5; 10 bases are a match to TRBD2. CDR1 and CDR2 from the germline V gene are SGHTA and FQGNSA. With 3 bases clipped from V and 3 bases from J, the junction kept 4 bases outside the gene matches. This CDR3 is 15 amino acids long. For the CDR3, the DNA is TGTGCCAGCAGCTTCTCAACTAGCGGGAAAGAGACCCAGTACTTC. Residues: CASSFSTSGKETQYF.

The CDR3 protein is CATSTHQSGLSTDTQYF. CDR3 bases: TGTGCCACCAGCACCCACCAAAGCGGACTTAGCACAGATACGCAGTATTTT. V usage is TRBV15 and J usage is TRBJ2-3; possibly TRBD2 for D (5 bases). The CDR3 is 17 amino acids. Trimming took 4 bases from V and 0 from J, leaving 17 bases between them. Germline V gene lookup returns CDR1 LNHNV and CDR2 YYDKDF (reference sequence).

The genes are TRBV4-1 and TRBJ1-2; 9 bases map to TRBD1. With V trimmed by 3 bases and J by 5 bases, 4 bases remained unmatched. CDR3 length: 14 amino acids. Germline V CDR1 and CDR2: MGHRA, YSYEKL. This CDR3 reads CASSQGDREYGYTF. CDR3 DNA: TGCGCCAGCAGCCAGGGGGACAGGGAATATGGCTACACCTTC.

The V and J genes are TRBV6-1 and TRBJ1-6, with a possible D match to TRBD1 (6 bases). Germline-derived CDR1 and CDR2 are MNHNS and SASEGT. Trimming took off 3 bases at V and 9 bases at J, with 18 bases between the two ends. CDR3 length equals 16 residues. Here the CDR3 reads CASSEDSGTFSSPLHF. For the CDR3, the DNA is TGTGCCAGCAGTGAGGACTCCGGGACATTCTCTTCACCCCTCCACTTT.

The rearrangement joins TRBV5-6 to TRBJ2-1; 7 nucleotides agree with TRBD2. V shed 1 base and J 0 bases; nucleotides not matched to a gene: 4. Germline-derived CDR1 and CDR2 are SGHDT and YYEEEE. The CDR3 is 16 amino acids. The CDR3 sequence is CASSLWGGSSYNEQFF. CDR3 nucleotides: TGTGCCAGCAGCTTGTGGGGGGGTAGCTCCTACAATGAGCAGTTCTTC. Drawing the rest from reference TRBV5-6 and TRBJ2-1, the complete variable domain is DAGVTQSPTHLIKTRGQQVTLRCSPKSGHDTVSWYQQALGQGPQFIFQYYEEEERQRGNFPDRFSGHQFPNYSSELNVNALLLGDSALYLCASSLWGGSSYNEQFFGPGTRLTVL.

This chain joins TRBV10-3 and TRBJ1-1; 9 bases align to TRBD1. Losses at the gene ends were 7 bases for V and 2 bases for J; bases not matched to a gene: 5. The CDR3 is made up of 14 amino acids. Per germline, CDR1 ENHRY and CDR2 SYGVKD. Here the CDR3 DNA reads TGTGCCATCAAGGGACAGGGTATCAACACTGAAGCTTTCTTT. Translating gives CAIKGQGINTEAFF.

The V and J genes are TRBV9 and TRBJ2-3, with 8 bases aligning to TRBD2. CDR3 length: 17 residues. Germline V gene lookup returns CDR1 SGDLS and CDR2 YYNGEE. Trimming removed 2 bases from V and 2 bases from J; junction bases left unmatched: 10. Written as DNA, the CDR3 is TGTGCCAGCAGCGTTCCCGGGGGGGACACTTACACAGATACGCAGTATTTT. Protein: CASSVPGGDTYTDTQYF.